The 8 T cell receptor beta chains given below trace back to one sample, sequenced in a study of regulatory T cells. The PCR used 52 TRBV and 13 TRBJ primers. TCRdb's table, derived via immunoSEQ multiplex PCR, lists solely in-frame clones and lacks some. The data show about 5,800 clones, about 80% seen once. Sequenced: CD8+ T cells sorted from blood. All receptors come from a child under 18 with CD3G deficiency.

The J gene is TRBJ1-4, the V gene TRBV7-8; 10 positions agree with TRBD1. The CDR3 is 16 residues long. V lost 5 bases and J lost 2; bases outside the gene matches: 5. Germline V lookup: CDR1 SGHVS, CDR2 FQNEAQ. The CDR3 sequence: CASSAGQGTTNEKLFF. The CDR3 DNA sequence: TGTGCCAGCAGCGCGGGACAGGGGACTACTAATGAAAAACTGTTTTTT.

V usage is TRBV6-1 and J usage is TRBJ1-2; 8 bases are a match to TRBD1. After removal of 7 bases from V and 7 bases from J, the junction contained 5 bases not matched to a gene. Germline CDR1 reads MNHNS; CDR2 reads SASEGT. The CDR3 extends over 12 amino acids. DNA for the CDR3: TGTGCCAGCACTAGACAGGGGACTGGCTACACCTTC. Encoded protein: CASTRQGTGYTF.

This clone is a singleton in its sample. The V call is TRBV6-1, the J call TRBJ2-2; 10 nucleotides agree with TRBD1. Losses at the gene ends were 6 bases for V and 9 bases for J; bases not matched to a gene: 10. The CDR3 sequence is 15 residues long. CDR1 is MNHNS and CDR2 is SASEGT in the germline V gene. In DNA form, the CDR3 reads TGTGCCAGCAGGGCCCCGGGACAGGGGACCAGGGAGCTGTTTTTT. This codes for CASRAPGQGTRELFF.

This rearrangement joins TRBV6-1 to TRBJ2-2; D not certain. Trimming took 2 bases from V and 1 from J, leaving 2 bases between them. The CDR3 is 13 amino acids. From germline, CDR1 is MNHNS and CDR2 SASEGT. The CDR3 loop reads CASSEKNTGELFF. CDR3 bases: TGTGCCAGCAGTGAAAAGAACACCGGGGAGCTGTTTTTT.

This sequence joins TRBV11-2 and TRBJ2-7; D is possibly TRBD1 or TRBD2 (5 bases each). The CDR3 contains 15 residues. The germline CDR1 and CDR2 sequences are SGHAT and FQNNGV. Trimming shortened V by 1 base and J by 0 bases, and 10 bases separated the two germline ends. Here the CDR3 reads CASSLVPGTSYEQYF. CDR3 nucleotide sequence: TGTGCCAGCAGCTTAGTTCCAGGGACCTCCTACGAGCAGTACTTC.

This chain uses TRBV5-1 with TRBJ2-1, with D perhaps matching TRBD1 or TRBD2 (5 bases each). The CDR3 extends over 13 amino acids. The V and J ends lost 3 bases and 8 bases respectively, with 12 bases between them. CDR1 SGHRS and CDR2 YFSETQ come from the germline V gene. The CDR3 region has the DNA TGCGCCAGCAGCTCCAAGGGGAGCGATGAGCAGTTCTTC. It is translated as CASSSKGSDEQFF.

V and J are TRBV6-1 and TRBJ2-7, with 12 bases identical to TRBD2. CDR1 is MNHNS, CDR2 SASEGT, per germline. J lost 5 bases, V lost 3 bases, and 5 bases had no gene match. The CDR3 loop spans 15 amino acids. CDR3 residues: CASSDETSGSHEQYF. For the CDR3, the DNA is TGTGCCAGCAGTGATGAGACTAGCGGGAGTCACGAGCAGTACTTC.

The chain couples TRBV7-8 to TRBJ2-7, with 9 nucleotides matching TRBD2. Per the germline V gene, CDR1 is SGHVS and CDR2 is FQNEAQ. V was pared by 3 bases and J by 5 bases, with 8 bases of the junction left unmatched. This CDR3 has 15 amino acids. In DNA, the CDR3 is TGTGCCAGCAGCTTGGCCGGGACTAGCAATCACGAGCAGTACTTC. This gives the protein CASSLAGTSNHEQYF.